This TCR beta chain was identified in a study of naive CD8 T cells in extremely preterm neonates. As for this clone: Its specificity is unknown.

Study-wide results and caveats: Productive template counts varied among preterm samples, a noted limitation. Preterm neonates shared more CDR3 nucleotide sequences (about 2.5%) than older groups. Relative to older groups, preterm infants had shorter, less trimmed CDR3s with fewer N additions. Compared with all age groups, preterm neonates showed less repertoire richness.

From germline, CDR1 is MNHEY and CDR2 SMNVEV (reference sequence). The CDR3 consists of 13 residues. Trimming removed 2 bases at V and 4 bases at J, with 8 bases between. Extremely preterm births at roughly 23-27 weeks of gestation supplied the samples. The sample holds sorted live naive CD8+ CD45RA+CCR7+ T cells. Repertoires were generated with immunoSEQ multiplex PCR, while TCRdb's copy carries only in-frame clones and drops some. The sample records fewer than 25,000 clones, approximately 88% being singletons. The clonotype originates from a boy who was born preterm. The chain recombines TRBV27 with TRBJ1-2, with D possibly being TRBD1 (6 bases). The source material was naive CD8+ T cells from cord blood. In DNA, the CDR3 is TGTGCCAGCAGTTTACAGGGGTCCTATGGCTACACCTTC. Residues: CASSLQGSYGYTF.